These 18 T cell receptor beta chains came from one sample sequenced in a study of blood T cells in healthy people across ages (dated by TCRdb to 2013 to 2016). The receptor library was made with 5' RACE. Instrument on record: Illumina HiSeq 2500. A second PCR of roughly 7 to 11 cycles was performed with a sample-barcoded 5' primer and a J-beta primer mix. Using fastp trimming at Q25 and MiXCR clonotype assembly, TCRdb reanalyzed the public sequencing data and kept in-frame beta chains. Rows with a matching CDR3 protein are joined into one entry that keeps the most common DNA and genes. Present in this sample are about 900,000 distinct CDR3 sequences, 40% to 60% of which were seen just once. Roughly 13% of the sample rests with the top ten. Sequenced material: blood. These receptors were taken from a young man in good health.

This chain uses TRBV7-9 with TRBJ2-7, with D unclear. This CDR3 spans 16 amino acids. Per germline, CDR1 SEHNR and CDR2 FQNEAQ (reference sequence). Trimming removed 2 bases from V and 0 bases from J, with 14 bases in between. CDR3 DNA: TGTGCCAGCAGCTTAAATAACGGCGCGAACTCCTACGAGCAGTACTTC. It codes for CASSLNNGANSYEQYF.

Here the CDR3 DNA reads TGTGCCAGCAGCTCGGACTCCCGGAGCCTCTTCGGTACGCAGTATTTT. Translating it yields CASSSDSRSLFGTQYF. The chain combines TRBV5-6 with TRBJ2-3; D might be TRBD2 (5 bases). The V and J ends lost 3 bases and 8 bases respectively, with 22 bases between them. Germline-derived CDR1 and CDR2 are SGHDT and YYEEEE. The CDR3 contains 16 residues.

This chain connects TRBV9 to TRBJ2-3; TRBD2 agrees at 9 bases. CDR1 is SGDLS and CDR2 is YYNGEE in the germline V gene. V trimming: 0 bases; J trimming: 0 bases; junction bases outside the gene matches: 5. CDR3 size: 17 residues. CDR3 DNA: TGTGCCAGCAGCGTAGGTTCTGCGGGGGGGAGCACAGATACGCAGTATTTT. This gives the protein CASSVGSAGGSTDTQYF.

The chain couples TRBV2 to TRBJ2-6; 7 nucleotides agree with TRBD2. This CDR3 has 14 amino acids. Germline CDR1 is SNHLY and CDR2 is FYNNEI. V trimming: 5 bases; J trimming: 4 bases; junction bases outside the gene matches: 2. The DNA of the CDR3 is TGTGCCAGCAGTCGGGGGGTAGGGGCCAACGTCCTGACTTTC. It yields the protein CASSRGVGANVLTF.

The genes are TRBV5-1 and TRBJ2-5; D remains ambiguous. Germline V CDR1 and CDR2: SGHRS, YFSETQ. V was clipped by 7 bases and J by 5 bases, with 12 bases between them. The CDR3 extends over 12 amino acids. The CDR3: CASGDFEETQYF. CDR3 in DNA: TGCGCCAGCGGCGACTTCGAGGAGACCCAGTACTTC.

This clonotype came up a few times. The genes are TRBV20-1 and TRBJ2-4; D may match TRBD1 or TRBD2 (5 bases each). The better agreement between TRBJ2-7 and the DNA end casts doubt on the J call. The CDR3 consists of 13 residues. Germline CDR1 and CDR2: DFQATT and SNEGSKA (reference sequence). CDR3 nucleotide sequence: TGCAGTGCTACGGGACGGTTAGCCTACGAGCAGTACTTC. This gives the protein CSATGRLAYEQYF.

This clonotype was counted at least ten times. CDR3 region: CASSLEQGLFNEQFF. DNA of the CDR3: TGCGCCAGCAGCTTGGAACAGGGGCTATTCAATGAGCAGTTCTTC. The V and J genes are TRBV5-1 and TRBJ2-1, with 7 bases lining up with TRBD1. The CDR3 totals 15 residues. J gave up 6 bases and V 0 bases, and 6 bases lay outside the gene matches. Per the germline V gene, CDR1 is SGHRS and CDR2 is YFSETQ.

Remarks on this clonotype: Sequence at one end of the junction differs from germline and may be a read error. This chain connects TRBV13 to TRBJ1-2; no reliable D call. Germline V gene sequence: CDR1 PRHDT, CDR2 FYEKMQ (reference sequence). This CDR3 has 16 amino acids. DNA for the CDR3: TGTGCCTGCAGCTCCCCCGGCGGCATTCTTAACTATGGCTACACCTTC. Translation: CACSSPGGILNYGYTF.

The table lists this clonotype with a few counts. V usage is TRBV20-1 and J usage is TRBJ2-7; 13 nucleotides match TRBD2. The V gene end was trimmed by 6 bases and the J gene end by 0 bases; junction bases not matched to a gene: 5. This CDR3 comprises 15 residues. Germline lookup yields CDR1 DFQATT and CDR2 SNEGSKA (reference sequence). The CDR3 is CSARLAGGPSYEQYF. The CDR3 DNA reads TGCAGTGCCCGACTAGCGGGGGGCCCCTCCTACGAGCAGTACTTC.

The CDR3 region is CASSFGGAGNTGELFF. The CDR3 DNA sequence: TGTGCCAGCAGCTTCGGGGGGGCCGGGAACACCGGGGAGCTGTTTTTT. The V and J genes are TRBV7-2 and TRBJ2-2; 8 bases are shared with TRBD2. The CDR3 totals 16 residues. Looked up from germline, CDR1 is SGHTA and CDR2 is FQGNSA. Trimming at V came to 3 bases and at J to 1 base, leaving 4 bases not matched to a gene.

The chain joins TRBV10-3 to TRBJ2-1; no reliable D call. The CDR3 has 13 residues. The germline gives CDR1 ENHRY, CDR2 SYGVKD. V lost 2 bases and J lost 5, with 7 bases in between. CDR3 residues: CAISELDNNEQFF. The CDR3 DNA follows: TGTGCCATCAGTGAGCTAGATAACAATGAGCAGTTCTTC.

The gene calls are TRBV7-8 and TRBJ1-2, with unresolved D. V lost 3 bases and J 4 bases, leaving 12 bases between the germline ends. The CDR3 has 14 amino acids. Germline CDR1 reads SGHVS; CDR2 reads FQNEAQ. CDR3 DNA sequence: TGTGCCAGCAGCTTTTCGCGGCGGGGCTATGGCTACACCTTC. This sequence encodes CASSFSRRGYGYTF.

Only a few counts were recorded for this clonotype. The chain uses TRBV3-1 and TRBJ2-7, with 7 bases lining up with TRBD2. The junction had 4 bases not matched to a gene; V was cut back by 8 bases and J by 3 bases. Germline CDR1 is LGHDT and CDR2 is YNNKEL (reference sequence). CDR3 length: 12 amino acids. CDR3 sequence: CASGGGFYEQYF. The CDR3 DNA reads as TGTGCCAGCGGGGGGGGGTTCTACGAGCAGTACTTC.

This clonotype was found once. This chain uses TRBV28 with TRBJ1-2, with 7 bases identical to TRBD1. The CDR3 runs 15 residues. Germline CDR1 and CDR2: MDHEN and SYDVKM. Trimming cost V 5 bases and J 8 bases; bases outside gene matches: 14. CDR3 protein: CASSQLLRQGRGYTF. CDR3 bases: TGTGCCAGCAGTCAACTCCTTAGACAGGGACGGGGCTACACCTTC.

The chain couples TRBV4-2 to TRBJ2-4; D is ambiguous. CDR1 is LGHNA and CDR2 is YNFKEQ in the germline V gene. Trimming stripped 0 bases from V and 13 bases from J, with 19 bases between. This CDR3 is built from 15 residues. The CDR3 DNA sequence: TGTGCCAGCAGCCAAGAGACTGCCAGTGGCTACGTGCAGTACTTC. Translating it yields CASSQETASGYVQYF.

The chain carries TRBV7-9 and TRBJ2-7; maybe TRBD1 (6 bases). This CDR3 spans 13 amino acids. Trimming shortened V by 7 bases and J by 3 bases, and 13 bases separated the two germline ends. Germline V gene data show CDR1 as SEHNR and CDR2 as FQNEAQ (reference sequence). CDR3 amino acids: CASTGDISYEQYF. The DNA for the CDR3 is TGTGCCAGCACCGGGGACATTAGCTACGAGCAGTACTTC.

This rearrangement joins TRBV28 to TRBJ2-3; the D is unclear. CDR3 length: 12 amino acids. Germline CDR1 reads MDHEN; CDR2 reads SYDVKM. V was trimmed by 7 bases and J by 6 bases, leaving 11 bases between them. For the CDR3, the DNA is TGTGCCAGCACCTCGGACGGCGATACGCAGTATTTT. It codes for CASTSDGDTQYF.

The chain employs TRBV7-9 and TRBJ2-1; the match to TRBD1 covers 9 bases. CDR3 size: 14 residues. The trim removed 6 bases at V and 12 bases at J, leaving 12 bases unmatched. Germline V gene sequence: CDR1 SEHNR, CDR2 FQNEAQ (reference sequence). The CDR3 nucleotides are TGTGCCAGCAGTCGAGAGGGGACAGGGCTACGGCAGTTCTTC. This sequence encodes CASSREGTGLRQFF.